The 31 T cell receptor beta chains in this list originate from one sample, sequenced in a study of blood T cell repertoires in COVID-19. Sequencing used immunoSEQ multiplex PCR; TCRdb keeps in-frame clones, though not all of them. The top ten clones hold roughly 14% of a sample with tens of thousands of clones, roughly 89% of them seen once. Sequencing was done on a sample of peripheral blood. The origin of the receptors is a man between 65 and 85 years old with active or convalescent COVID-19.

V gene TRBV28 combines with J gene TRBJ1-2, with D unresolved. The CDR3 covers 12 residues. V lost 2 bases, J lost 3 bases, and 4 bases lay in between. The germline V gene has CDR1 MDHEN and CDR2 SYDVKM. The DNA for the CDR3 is TGTGCCAGCAGTTTACAGTACTATGGCTACACCTTC. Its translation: CASSLQYYGYTF.

CDR3 DNA sequence: TGTGCCAGCAGTTACTCCCTTTCCGGGACTCCCCCCTACAATGAGCAGTTCTTC. Protein product: CASSYSLSGTPPYNEQFF. The genes are TRBV11-2 and TRBJ2-1, with D possibly TRBD2 on 6 matching bases. The CDR3 totals 18 residues. V lost 6 bases and J lost 2, with 23 bases in between. Germline assignment: CDR1 SGHAT and CDR2 FQNNGV.

CDR3 in amino acids: CASSTHPGLPVGEQFF. The CDR3, as DNA: TGTGCCAGCAGCACACACCCGGGACTCCCTGTAGGTGAGCAGTTCTTC. The V gene is TRBV9, the J gene TRBJ2-1; tentative D call: TRBD2 (6 bases). V was pared by 4 bases and J by 9 bases, with 23 bases between. This CDR3 has 16 amino acids. Per germline, CDR1 SGDLS and CDR2 YYNGEE.

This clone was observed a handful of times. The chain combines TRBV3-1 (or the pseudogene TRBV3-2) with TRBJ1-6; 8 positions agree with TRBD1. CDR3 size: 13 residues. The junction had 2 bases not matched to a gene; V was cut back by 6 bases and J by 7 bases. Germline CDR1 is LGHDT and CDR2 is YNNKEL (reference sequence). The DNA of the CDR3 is TGTGCCAGCAGTGACAGGGGAAATTCACCCCTCCACTTT. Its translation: CASSDRGNSPLHF.

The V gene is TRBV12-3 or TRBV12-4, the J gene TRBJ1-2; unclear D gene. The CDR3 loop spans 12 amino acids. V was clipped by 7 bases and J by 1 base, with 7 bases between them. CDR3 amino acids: CASTQNNYGYTF. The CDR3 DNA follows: TGTGCCAGCACCCAGAATAACTATGGCTACACCTTC.

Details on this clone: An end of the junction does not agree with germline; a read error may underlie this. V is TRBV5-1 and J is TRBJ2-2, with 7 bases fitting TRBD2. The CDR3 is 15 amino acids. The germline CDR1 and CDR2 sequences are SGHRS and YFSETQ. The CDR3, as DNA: TGCGCCCGCAGCGGCGGGGGAGGGAACACCGGGGAGCTGTTTTTT. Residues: CARSGGGGNTGELFF.

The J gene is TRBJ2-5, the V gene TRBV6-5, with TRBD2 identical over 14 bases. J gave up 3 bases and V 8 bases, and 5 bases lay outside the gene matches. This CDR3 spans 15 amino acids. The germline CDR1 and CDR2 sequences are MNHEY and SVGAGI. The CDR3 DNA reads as TGTGCCAGCTTCCGGGGACTAGCGGGAGAAGAGACCCAGTACTTC. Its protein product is CASFRGLAGEETQYF.

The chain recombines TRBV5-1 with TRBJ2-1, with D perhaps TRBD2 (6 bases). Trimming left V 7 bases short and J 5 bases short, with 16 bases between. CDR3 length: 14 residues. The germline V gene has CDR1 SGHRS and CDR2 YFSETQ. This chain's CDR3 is CASRRSGGNNEQFF. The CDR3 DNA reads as TGCGCCAGCCGCAGGAGCGGAGGGAACAATGAGCAGTTCTTC.

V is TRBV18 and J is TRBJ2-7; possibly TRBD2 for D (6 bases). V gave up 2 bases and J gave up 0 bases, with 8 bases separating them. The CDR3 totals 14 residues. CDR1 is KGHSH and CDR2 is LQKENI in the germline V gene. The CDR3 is CASSPAGFSYEQYF. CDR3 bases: TGTGCCAGCTCACCAGCGGGATTCTCCTACGAGCAGTACTTC.

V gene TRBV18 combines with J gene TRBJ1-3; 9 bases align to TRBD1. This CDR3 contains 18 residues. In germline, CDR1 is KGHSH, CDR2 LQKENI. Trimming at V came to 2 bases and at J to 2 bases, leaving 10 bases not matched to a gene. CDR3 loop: CASSPYQGTGSAGNTIYF. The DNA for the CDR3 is TGTGCCAGCTCACCATATCAAGGGACAGGGTCCGCTGGAAACACCATATATTTT.

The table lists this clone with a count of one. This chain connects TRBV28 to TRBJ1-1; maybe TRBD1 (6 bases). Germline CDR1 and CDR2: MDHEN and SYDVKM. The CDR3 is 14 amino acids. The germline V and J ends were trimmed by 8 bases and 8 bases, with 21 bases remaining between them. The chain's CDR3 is CASWEGTRDKEAFF. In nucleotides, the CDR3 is TGTGCCAGCTGGGAAGGAACCCGGGACAAAGAAGCTTTCTTT.

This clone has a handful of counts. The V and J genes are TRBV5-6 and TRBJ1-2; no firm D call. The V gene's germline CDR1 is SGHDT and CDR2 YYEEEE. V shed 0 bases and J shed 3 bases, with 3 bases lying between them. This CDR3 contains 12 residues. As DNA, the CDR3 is TGTGCCAGCAGCTTGGCAGACTATGGCTACACCTTC. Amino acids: CASSLADYGYTF.

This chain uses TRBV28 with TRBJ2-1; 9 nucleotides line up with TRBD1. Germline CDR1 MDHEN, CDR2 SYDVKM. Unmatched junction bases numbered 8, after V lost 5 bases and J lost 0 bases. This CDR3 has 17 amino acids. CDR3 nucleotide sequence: TGTGCCAGCAGTCCAAGGACAGGGGCGGACTCCTACAATGAGCAGTTCTTC. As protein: CASSPRTGADSYNEQFF.

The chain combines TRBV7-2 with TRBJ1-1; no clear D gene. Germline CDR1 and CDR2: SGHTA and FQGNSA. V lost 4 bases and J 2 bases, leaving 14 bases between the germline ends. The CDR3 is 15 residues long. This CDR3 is CASSWRLGLNTEAFF. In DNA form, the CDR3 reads TGTGCCAGCAGCTGGCGGTTAGGTCTTAACACTGAAGCTTTCTTT.

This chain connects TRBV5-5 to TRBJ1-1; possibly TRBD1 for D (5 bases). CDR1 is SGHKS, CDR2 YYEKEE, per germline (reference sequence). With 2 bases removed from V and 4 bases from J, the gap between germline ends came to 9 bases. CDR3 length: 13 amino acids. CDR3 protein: CASSFGGTTEAFF. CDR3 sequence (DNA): TGTGCCAGCAGCTTCGGGGGGACCACTGAAGCTTTCTTT.

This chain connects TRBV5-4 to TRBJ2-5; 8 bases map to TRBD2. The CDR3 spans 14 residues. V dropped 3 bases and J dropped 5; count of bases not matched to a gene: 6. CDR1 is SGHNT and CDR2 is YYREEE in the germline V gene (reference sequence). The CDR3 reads CASSSSGGRETQYF. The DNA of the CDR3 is TGTGCCAGCAGCTCAAGCGGGGGACGGGAGACCCAGTACTTC.

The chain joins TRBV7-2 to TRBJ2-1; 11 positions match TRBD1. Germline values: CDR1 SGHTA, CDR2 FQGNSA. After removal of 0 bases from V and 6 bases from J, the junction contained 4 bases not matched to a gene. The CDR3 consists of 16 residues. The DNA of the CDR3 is TGTGCCAGCAGCTTAGCGCTTGGGACAGGGGGCAATGAGCAGTTCTTC. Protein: CASSLALGTGGNEQFF.

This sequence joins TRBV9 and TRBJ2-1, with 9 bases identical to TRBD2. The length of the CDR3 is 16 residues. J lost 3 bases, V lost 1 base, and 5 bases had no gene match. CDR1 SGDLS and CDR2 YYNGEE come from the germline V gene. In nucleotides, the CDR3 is TGTGCCAGCAGCGTACGGGGGACTAGCAGCTACAATGAGCAGTTCTTC. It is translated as CASSVRGTSSYNEQFF.

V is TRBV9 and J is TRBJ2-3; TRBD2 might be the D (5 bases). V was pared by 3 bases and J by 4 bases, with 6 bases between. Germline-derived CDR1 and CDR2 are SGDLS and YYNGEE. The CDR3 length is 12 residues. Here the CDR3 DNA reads TGTGCCAGCAGCGGGGAGTCAGATACGCAGTATTTT. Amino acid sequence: CASSGESDTQYF.

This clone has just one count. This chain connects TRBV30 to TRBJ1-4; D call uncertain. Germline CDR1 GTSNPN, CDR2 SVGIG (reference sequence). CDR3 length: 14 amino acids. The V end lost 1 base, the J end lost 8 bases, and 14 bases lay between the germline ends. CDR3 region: CAWSAGWAREKLFF. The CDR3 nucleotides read TGTGCCTGGAGTGCGGGGTGGGCAAGAGAAAAACTGTTTTTT.

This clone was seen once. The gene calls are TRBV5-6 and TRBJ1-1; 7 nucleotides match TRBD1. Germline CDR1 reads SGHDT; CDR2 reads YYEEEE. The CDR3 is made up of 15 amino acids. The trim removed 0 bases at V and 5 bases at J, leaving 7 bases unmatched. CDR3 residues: CASSLVDRLSTEAFF. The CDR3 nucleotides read TGTGCCAGCAGCTTGGTGGACAGGCTCAGTACTGAAGCTTTCTTT.

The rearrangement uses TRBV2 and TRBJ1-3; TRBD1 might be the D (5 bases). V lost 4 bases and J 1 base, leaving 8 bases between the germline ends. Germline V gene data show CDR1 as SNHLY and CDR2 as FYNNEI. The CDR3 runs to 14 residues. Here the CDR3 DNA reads TGTGCCAGCAGTGGGGGGGTTTCTGGAAACACCATATATTTT. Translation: CASSGGVSGNTIYF.

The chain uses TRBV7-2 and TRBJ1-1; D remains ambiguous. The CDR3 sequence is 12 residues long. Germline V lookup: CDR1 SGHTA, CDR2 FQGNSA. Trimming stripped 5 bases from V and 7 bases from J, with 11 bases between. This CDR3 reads CASSPFRVEAFF. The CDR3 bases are TGTGCCAGCAGCCCCTTTCGTGTTGAAGCTTTCTTT.

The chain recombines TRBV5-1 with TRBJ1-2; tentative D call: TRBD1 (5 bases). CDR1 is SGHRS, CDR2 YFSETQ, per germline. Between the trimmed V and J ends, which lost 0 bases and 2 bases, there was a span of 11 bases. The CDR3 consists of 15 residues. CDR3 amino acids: CASSLATDVNYGYTF. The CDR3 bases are TGCGCCAGCAGCTTGGCGACAGACGTAAACTATGGCTACACCTTC.

CDR3 nucleotide sequence: TGTGCCAGCAGATATAGCGGGGAGCTGTTTTTT. It is translated as CASRYSGELFF. The rearrangement uses TRBV6-5 and TRBJ2-2; no definite D call. There are 11 residues in the CDR3. V lost 6 bases, J lost 7 bases, and 6 bases lay in between. Looked up from germline, CDR1 is MNHEY and CDR2 is SVGAGI.

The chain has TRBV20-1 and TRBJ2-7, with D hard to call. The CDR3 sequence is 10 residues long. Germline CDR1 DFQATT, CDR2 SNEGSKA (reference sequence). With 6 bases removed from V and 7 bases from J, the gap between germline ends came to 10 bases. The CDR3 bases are TGCAGTGCCGGTTTGCGGGAGCAGTACTTC. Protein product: CSAGLREQYF.

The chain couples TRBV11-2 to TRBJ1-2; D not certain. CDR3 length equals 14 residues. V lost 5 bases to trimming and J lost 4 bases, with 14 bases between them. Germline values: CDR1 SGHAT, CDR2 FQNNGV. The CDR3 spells CASSPAVGTYGYTF. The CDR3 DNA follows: TGTGCCAGCAGCCCCGCCGTTGGCACCTATGGCTACACCTTC.

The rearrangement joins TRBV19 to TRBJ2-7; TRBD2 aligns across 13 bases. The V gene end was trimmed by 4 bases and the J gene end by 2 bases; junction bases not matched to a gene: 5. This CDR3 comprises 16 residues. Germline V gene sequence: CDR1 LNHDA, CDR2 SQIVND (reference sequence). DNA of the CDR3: TGTGCCAGTAGTAGGGCTACTAGCGGGAGGGCCTACGAGCAGTACTTC. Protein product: CASSRATSGRAYEQYF.

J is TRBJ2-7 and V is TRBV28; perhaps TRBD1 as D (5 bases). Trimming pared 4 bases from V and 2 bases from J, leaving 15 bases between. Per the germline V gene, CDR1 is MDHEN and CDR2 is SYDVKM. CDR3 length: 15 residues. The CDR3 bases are TGTGCCAGCAGTTACCCAGGGCGAGCGACCTACGAGCAGTACTTC. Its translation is CASSYPGRATYEQYF.

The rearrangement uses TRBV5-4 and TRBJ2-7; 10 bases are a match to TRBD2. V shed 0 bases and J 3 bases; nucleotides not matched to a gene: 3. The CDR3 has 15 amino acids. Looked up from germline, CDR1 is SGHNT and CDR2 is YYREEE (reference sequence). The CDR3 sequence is CASSLVRTSGYEQYF. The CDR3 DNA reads TGTGCCAGCAGCTTGGTTCGGACTAGCGGCTACGAGCAGTACTTC.

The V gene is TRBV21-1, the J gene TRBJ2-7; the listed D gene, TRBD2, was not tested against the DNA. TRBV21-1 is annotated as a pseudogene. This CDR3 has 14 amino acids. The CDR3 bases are TGTGCCAGCAGTCCTAGCGGGGTCTCCTACGAGCAGTACTTC. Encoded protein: CASSPSGVSYEQYF.